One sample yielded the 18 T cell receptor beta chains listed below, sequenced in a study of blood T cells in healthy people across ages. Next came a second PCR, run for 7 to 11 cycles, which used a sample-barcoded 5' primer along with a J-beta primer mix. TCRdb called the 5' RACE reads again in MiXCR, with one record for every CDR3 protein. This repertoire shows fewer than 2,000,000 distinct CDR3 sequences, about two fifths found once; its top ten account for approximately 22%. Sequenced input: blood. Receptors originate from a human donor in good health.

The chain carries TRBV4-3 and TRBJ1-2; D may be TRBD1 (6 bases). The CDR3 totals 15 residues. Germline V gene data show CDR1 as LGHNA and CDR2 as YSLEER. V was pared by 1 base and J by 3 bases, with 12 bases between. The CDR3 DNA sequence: TGCGCCAGCAGCCAAGTCGAGGGGACATACTATGGCTACACCTTC. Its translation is CASSQVEGTYYGYTF.

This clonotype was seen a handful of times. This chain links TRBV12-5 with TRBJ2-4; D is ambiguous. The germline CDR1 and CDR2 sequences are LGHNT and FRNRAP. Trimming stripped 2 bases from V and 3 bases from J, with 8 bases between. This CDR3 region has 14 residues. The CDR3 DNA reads TGTGCTAGTGGTTTGTGGACGAGCAAAAACATTCAGTACTTC. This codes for CASGLWTSKNIQYF.

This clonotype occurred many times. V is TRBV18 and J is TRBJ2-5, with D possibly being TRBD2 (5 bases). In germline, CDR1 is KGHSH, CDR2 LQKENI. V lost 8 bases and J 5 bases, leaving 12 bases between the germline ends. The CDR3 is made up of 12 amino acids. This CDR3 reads CASSPSTETQYF. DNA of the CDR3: TGTGCCAGCAGTCCTAGCACGGAGACCCAGTACTTC.

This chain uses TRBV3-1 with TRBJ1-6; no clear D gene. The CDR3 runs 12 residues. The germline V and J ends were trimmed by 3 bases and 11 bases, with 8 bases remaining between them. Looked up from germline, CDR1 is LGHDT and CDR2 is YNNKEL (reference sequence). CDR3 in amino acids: CASSQGYPPLHF. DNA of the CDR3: TGTGCCAGCAGCCAGGGTTATCCACCCCTCCACTTT.

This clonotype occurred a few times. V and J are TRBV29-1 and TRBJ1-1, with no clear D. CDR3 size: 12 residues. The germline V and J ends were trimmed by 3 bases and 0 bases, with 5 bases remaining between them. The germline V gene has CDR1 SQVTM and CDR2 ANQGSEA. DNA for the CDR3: TGCAGCGTTGATGGGATGAACACTGAAGCTTTCTTT. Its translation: CSVDGMNTEAFF.

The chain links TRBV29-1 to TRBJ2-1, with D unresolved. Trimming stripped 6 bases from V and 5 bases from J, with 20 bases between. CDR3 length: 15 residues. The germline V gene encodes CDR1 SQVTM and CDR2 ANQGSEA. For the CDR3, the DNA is TGCAGCGTGACAAGTTTGGGCTTCAACCACAATGAGCAGTTCTTC. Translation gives CSVTSLGFNHNEQFF.

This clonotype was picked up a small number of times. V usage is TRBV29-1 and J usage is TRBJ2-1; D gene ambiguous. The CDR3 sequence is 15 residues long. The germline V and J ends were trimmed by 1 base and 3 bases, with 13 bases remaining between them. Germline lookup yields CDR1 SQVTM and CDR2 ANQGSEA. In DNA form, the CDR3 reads TGCAGCGTTGAAGTCATAGACACCCTCTACAATGAGCAGTTCTTC. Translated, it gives CSVEVIDTLYNEQFF.

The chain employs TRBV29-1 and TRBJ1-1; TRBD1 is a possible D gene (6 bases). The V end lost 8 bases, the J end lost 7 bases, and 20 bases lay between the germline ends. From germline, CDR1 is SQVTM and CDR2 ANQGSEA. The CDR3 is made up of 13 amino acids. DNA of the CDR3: TGCAGCTCAGGACAGCTGGGTGAAGGTGAAGCTTTCTTT. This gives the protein CSSGQLGEGEAFF.

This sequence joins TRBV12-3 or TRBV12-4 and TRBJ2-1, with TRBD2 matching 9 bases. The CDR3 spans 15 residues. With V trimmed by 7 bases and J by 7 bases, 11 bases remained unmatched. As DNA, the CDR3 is TGTGCCAGCACCCTTAGCGGGGGTATCCGTAATGAGCAGTTCTTC. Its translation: CASTLSGGIRNEQFF.

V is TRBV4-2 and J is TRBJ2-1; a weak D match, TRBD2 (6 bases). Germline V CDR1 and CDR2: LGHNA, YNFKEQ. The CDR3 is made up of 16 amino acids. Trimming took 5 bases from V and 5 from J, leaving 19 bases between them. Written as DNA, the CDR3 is TGTGCCAGCAGCGAAGGAGGCGGGAATAAAAACAATGAGCAGTTCTTC. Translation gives CASSEGGGNKNNEQFF.

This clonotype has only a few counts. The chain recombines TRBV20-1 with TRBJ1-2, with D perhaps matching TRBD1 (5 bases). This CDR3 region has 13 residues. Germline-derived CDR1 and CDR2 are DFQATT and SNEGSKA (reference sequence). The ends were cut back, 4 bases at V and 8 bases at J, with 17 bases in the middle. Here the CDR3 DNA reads TGCAGTGCTAATCCGACAGACGTGGGGGGCTACACCTTC. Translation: CSANPTDVGGYTF.

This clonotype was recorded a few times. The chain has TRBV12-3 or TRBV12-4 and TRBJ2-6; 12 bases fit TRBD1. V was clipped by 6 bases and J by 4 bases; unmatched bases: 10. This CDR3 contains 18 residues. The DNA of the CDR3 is TGTGCCAGCAGCCAACCGGGACAGGGGGCGCGCGGGGCCAACGTCCTGACTTTC. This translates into CASSQPGQGARGANVLTF.

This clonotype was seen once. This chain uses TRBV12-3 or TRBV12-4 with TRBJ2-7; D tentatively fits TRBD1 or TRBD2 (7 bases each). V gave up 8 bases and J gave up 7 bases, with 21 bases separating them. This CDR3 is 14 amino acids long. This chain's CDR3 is CASGGGDRASEQYF. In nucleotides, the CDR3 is TGTGCCAGCGGGGGGGGAGACAGGGCTTCTGAGCAGTACTTC.

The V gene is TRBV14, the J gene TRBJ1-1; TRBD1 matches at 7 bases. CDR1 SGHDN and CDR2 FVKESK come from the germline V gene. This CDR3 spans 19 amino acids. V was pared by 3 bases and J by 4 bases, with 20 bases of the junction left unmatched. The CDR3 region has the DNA TGTGCCAGCAGCCATACAAGGGGGCAGGCTCCTGGTGTACGCACTGAAGCTTTCTTT. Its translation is CASSHTRGQAPGVRTEAFF.

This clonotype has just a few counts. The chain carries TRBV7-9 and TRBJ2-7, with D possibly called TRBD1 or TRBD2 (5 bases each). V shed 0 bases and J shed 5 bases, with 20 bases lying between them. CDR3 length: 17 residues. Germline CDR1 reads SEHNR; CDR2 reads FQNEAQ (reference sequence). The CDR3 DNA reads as TGTGCCAGCAGCTTAGCCTCAGAGGGGCCCCTGGCCGACGAGCAGTACTTC. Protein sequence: CASSLASEGPLADEQYF.

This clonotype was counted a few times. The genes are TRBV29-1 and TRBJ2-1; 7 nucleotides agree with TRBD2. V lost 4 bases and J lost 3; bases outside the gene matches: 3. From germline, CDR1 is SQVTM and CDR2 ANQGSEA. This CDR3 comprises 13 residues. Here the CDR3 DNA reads TGCAGCGTTGGGGAGGGAATCTACAATGAGCAGTTCTTC. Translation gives CSVGEGIYNEQFF.

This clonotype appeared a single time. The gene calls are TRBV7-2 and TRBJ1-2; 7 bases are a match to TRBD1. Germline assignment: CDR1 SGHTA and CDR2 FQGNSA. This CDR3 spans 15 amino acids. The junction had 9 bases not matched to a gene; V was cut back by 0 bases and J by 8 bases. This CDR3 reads CASSLAITGEGGYTF. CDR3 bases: TGTGCCAGCAGCTTAGCGATAACAGGGGAAGGGGGCTACACCTTC.

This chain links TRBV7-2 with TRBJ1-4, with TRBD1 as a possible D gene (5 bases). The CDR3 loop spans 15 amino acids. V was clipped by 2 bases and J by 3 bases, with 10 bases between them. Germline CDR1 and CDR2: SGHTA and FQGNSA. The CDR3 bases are TGTGCCAGCAGCTTATTCCAGACAGCTAATGAAAAACTGTTTTTT. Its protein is CASSLFQTANEKLFF.